This is a list of T cell receptor beta chains from one sample in a study of T cells in localized non-small cell lung cancer. Sequenced by immunoSEQ multiplex PCR; TCRdb stores in-frame clones only, minus some. The data show roughly 1,500 clones, 27% seen once. Sequenced material: normal lung tissue next to the tumor, taken before any cancer treatment. These TCRs come from a man aged 40 to 70 with stage II squamous cell lung carcinoma. Each CDR3 is given with its conserved first and last residue. A D gene is named only where the DNA matches it firmly. Clone size appears in some rows only: once, few, many, or a class for an expanded clone.

CDR3 DNA: TGCGCCAGCAGCTTGGGACACCGGGACAGGGGGGCCGGGGAGCTGTTTTTT
CDR3 protein: CASSLGHRDRGAGELFF
V gene: TRBV5-1
clone size: few
D gene: TRBD1
J gene: TRBJ2-2
CDR3 length: 17

CDR3 DNA: TGTGCCAGCAGCCTGGAACAGGGGAAGTTAAACGAGCAGTACTTC
CDR3 protein: CASSLEQGKLNEQYF
V gene: TRBV11-3
clone size: medium-sized
D gene: TRBD1
J gene: TRBJ2-7
CDR3 length: 15

CDR3 DNA: TGTGCCAGCAGTTCCGGGGGGGGTTCAGAGACCCAGTACTTC
CDR3 protein: CASSSGGGSETQYF
V gene: TRBV6-8
clone size: .
D gene: TRBD2
J gene: TRBJ2-5
CDR3 length: 14

CDR3 DNA: TGTGCCAGCAGCCCCACCTCAAGGGGAACTAACACCGGGGAGCTGTTTTTT
CDR3 protein: CASSPTSRGTNTGELFF
V gene: TRBV9
clone size: few
D gene: .
J gene: TRBJ2-2
CDR3 length: 17

CDR3 DNA: TGTGCCAGTAGTTGGTCTTCTTCCTACGAGCAGTACTTC
CDR3 protein: CASSWSSSYEQYF
V gene: TRBV19
clone size: once
D gene: .
J gene: TRBJ2-7
CDR3 length: 13

CDR3 DNA: TGCGCCAGCAGCCAAGATCGGCCAGCCGTCGCTGGCTACACCTTC
CDR3 protein: CASSQDRPAVAGYTF
V gene: TRBV4-1
clone size: few
D gene: .
J gene: TRBJ1-2
CDR3 length: 15

CDR3 DNA: TGTGCCAGCACCGGACAAATCTCCTATAATTCACCCCTCCACTTT
CDR3 protein: CASTGQISYNSPLHF
V gene: TRBV9
clone size: few
D gene: .
J gene: TRBJ1-6
CDR3 length: 15

CDR3 DNA: TGTGCCATCAGGTGGGACAGGGGGGGAGACACCGGGGAGCTGTTTTTT
CDR3 protein: CAIRWDRGGDTGELFF
V gene: TRBV6-8
clone size: medium-sized
D gene: TRBD1
J gene: TRBJ2-2
CDR3 length: 16

CDR3 DNA: TGTGCCAGCGGGAAAGGTAATAGACGAGATACGCAGTATTTT
CDR3 protein: CASGKGNRRDTQYF
V gene: TRBV6-8
clone size: .
D gene: .
J gene: TRBJ2-3
CDR3 length: 14

CDR3 DNA: TGTGCCAGTAGTCAAGGGGGCTCACCCCTCCACTTT
CDR3 protein: CASSQGGSPLHF
V gene: TRBV19
clone size: few
D gene: TRBD1
J gene: TRBJ1-6
CDR3 length: 12

CDR3 DNA: TGTGCCAGCAGCTTGGCCGGCGGGGGCGCGGGTCGCTACGAGCAGTACTTC
CDR3 protein: CASSLAGGGAGRYEQYF
V gene: TRBV11-3
clone size: few
D gene: .
J gene: TRBJ2-7
CDR3 length: 17

CDR3 DNA: TGTGCCAGCAGCCCTGGTCGGAATTCACCCCTCCACTTT
CDR3 protein: CASSPGRNSPLHF
V gene: TRBV7-2
clone size: few
D gene: .
J gene: TRBJ1-6
CDR3 length: 13

CDR3 DNA: TGTGCCAGTAGTGGGGGGGCCGGGGAGCTGTTTTTT
CDR3 protein: CASSGGAGELFF
V gene: TRBV19
clone size: few
D gene: TRBD2
J gene: TRBJ2-2
CDR3 length: 12

CDR3 DNA: TGTGCCAGCAGCTTACGAGGATTGGACGGGGAGCTGTTTTTT
CDR3 protein: CASSLRGLDGELFF
V gene: TRBV11-3
clone size: medium-sized
D gene: .
J gene: TRBJ2-2
CDR3 length: 14

CDR3 DNA: TGTGCCAGCTCTGATAACACCGGGGAGCTGTTTTTT
CDR3 protein: CASSDNTGELFF
V gene: TRBV18
clone size: .
D gene: .
J gene: TRBJ2-2
CDR3 length: 12

CDR3 DNA: TGTGCCAGCAGCCCCTCCGGGACACTGAACACCGGGGAGCTGTTTTTT
CDR3 protein: CASSPSGTLNTGELFF
V gene: TRBV9
clone size: .
D gene: .
J gene: TRBJ2-2
CDR3 length: 16

CDR3 DNA: TGTGCCAGCAGCGTCACAGGGGCGAAATACGAGCAGTACTTC
CDR3 protein: CASSVTGAKYEQYF
V gene: TRBV11-3
clone size: few
D gene: TRBD1
J gene: TRBJ2-7
CDR3 length: 14

CDR3 DNA: TGTGCCAGCAGCGTAGATGCAGGGGAGGACTATGGCTACACCTTC
CDR3 protein: CASSVDAGEDYGYTF
V gene: TRBV9
clone size: .
D gene: .
J gene: TRBJ1-2
CDR3 length: 15

CDR3 DNA: TGCAGCGCGCTGGGACCAAACTCCTACGAGCAGTACTTC
CDR3 protein: CSALGPNSYEQYF
V gene: TRBV29-1
clone size: few
D gene: .
J gene: TRBJ2-7
CDR3 length: 13

CDR3 DNA: TGTGCCAGCAGCTCCCGAGGGTTGGGGGAAGGAGGCTATGGCTACACCTTC
CDR3 protein: CASSSRGLGEGGYGYTF
V gene: TRBV11-3
clone size: medium-sized
D gene: .
J gene: TRBJ1-2
CDR3 length: 17

CDR3 DNA: TGTGCCAGCAGCATTCGGACAGGGATGGACTATGGCTACACCTTC
CDR3 protein: CASSIRTGMDYGYTF
V gene: TRBV9
clone size: .
D gene: TRBD1
J gene: TRBJ1-2
CDR3 length: 15

CDR3 DNA: TGTGCCACCGCCAGGGACTTGAACTATGGCTACACCTTC
CDR3 protein: CATARDLNYGYTF
V gene: TRBV10-3
clone size: .
D gene: .
J gene: TRBJ1-2
CDR3 length: 13

CDR3 DNA: TGTGCCAGCAGCTCGGACCAGGGGGCTTTCTACAATGAGCAGTTCTTC
CDR3 protein: CASSSDQGAFYNEQFF
V gene: TRBV11-3
clone size: medium-sized
D gene: TRBD1
J gene: TRBJ2-1
CDR3 length: 16

CDR3 DNA: TGTGCCAGCACCGACGGCGGCTACGAGCAGTACTTC
CDR3 protein: CASTDGGYEQYF
V gene: TRBV6-8
clone size: few
D gene: .
J gene: TRBJ2-7
CDR3 length: 12

CDR3 DNA: TGTGCCAGCAGCTCCCGGACTAGCGGGATTGGGGAGCAGTACTTC
CDR3 protein: CASSSRTSGIGEQYF
V gene: TRBV28
clone size: .
D gene: TRBD2
J gene: TRBJ2-7
CDR3 length: 15

CDR3 DNA: TGTGCCAGCAGCCTTACCCGGGACAGAAACGAGCAGTACTTC
CDR3 protein: CASSLTRDRNEQYF
V gene: TRBV11-3
clone size: few
D gene: TRBD1
J gene: TRBJ2-7
CDR3 length: 14

CDR3 DNA: TGTGCCAGCAGCCATGGGACTAGCCTAGGGACCCAGTACTTC
CDR3 protein: CASSHGTSLGTQYF
V gene: TRBV11-3
clone size: .
D gene: TRBD2
J gene: TRBJ2-5
CDR3 length: 14

CDR3 DNA: TGTGCCAGCACCAGACTAGCGGGGGACAATGAGCAGTTCTTC
CDR3 protein: CASTRLAGDNEQFF
V gene: TRBV2
clone size: few
D gene: TRBD2
J gene: TRBJ2-1
CDR3 length: 14

CDR3 DNA: TGTGCCAGTAGTATCGGGACAGGTAATCAGGACGAGCAGTACTTC
CDR3 protein: CASSIGTGNQDEQYF
V gene: TRBV19
clone size: .
D gene: TRBD1
J gene: TRBJ2-7
CDR3 length: 15

CDR3 DNA: TGTGCCTGGAGTGTATCGGAGGAGGTGGGTGGCTACACCTTC
CDR3 protein: CAWSVSEEVGGYTF
V gene: TRBV30
clone size: few
D gene: .
J gene: TRBJ1-2
CDR3 length: 14

CDR3 DNA: TGTGCCAGCAGTTACCGTTTTCGGGGACCGAACACTGAAGCTTTCTTT
CDR3 protein: CASSYRFRGPNTEAFF
V gene: TRBV6-8
clone size: medium-sized
D gene: .
J gene: TRBJ1-1
CDR3 length: 16

CDR3 DNA: TGCAGCGTTGTAGTTCTCAGGGGACAGGGTCGGTTCGAGCAGTACTTC
CDR3 protein: CSVVVLRGQGRFEQYF
V gene: TRBV29-1
clone size: .
D gene: TRBD1
J gene: TRBJ2-7
CDR3 length: 16

CDR3 DNA: TGTGCCAGTAGTAGTATTGAGACGGGCGGGAGGGCCGGAGATACGCAGTATTTT
CDR3 protein: CASSSIETGGRAGDTQYF
V gene: TRBV19
clone size: few
D gene: TRBD2
J gene: TRBJ2-3
CDR3 length: 18

CDR3 DNA: TGTGCCAGCAGCCAAGTGTGGGGACAGGGGGAGTCGGAGACCCAGTACTTC
CDR3 protein: CASSQVWGQGESETQYF
V gene: TRBV14
clone size: .
D gene: TRBD1
J gene: TRBJ2-5
CDR3 length: 17

CDR3 DNA: TGTGCCAGCAGTTTATACGGGGAGCTGTTTTTT
CDR3 protein: CASSLYGELFF
V gene: TRBV6-7
clone size: few
D gene: .
J gene: TRBJ2-2
CDR3 length: 11

CDR3 DNA: TGCAGCGTTCGAGTCACCGGCAAAAACATTCAGTACTTC
CDR3 protein: CSVRVTGKNIQYF
V gene: TRBV29-1
clone size: .
D gene: .
J gene: TRBJ2-4
CDR3 length: 13

CDR3 DNA: TGTGCCAGCAGTCCCGGGATGCGCACTGAAGCTTTCTTT
CDR3 protein: CASSPGMRTEAFF
V gene: TRBV6-8
clone size: few
D gene: .
J gene: TRBJ1-1
CDR3 length: 13

CDR3 DNA: TGTGCCAGCTCACTTCAAGGTAATAGCGGGAGGGCCGATGAGCAGTTCTTC
CDR3 protein: CASSLQGNSGRADEQFF
V gene: TRBV18
clone size: .
D gene: TRBD2
J gene: TRBJ2-1
CDR3 length: 17

CDR3 DNA: TGTGCCAGTAGTATAGGTCCCGGGACAGGCCAAGAGACCCAGTACTTC
CDR3 protein: CASSIGPGTGQETQYF
V gene: TRBV19
clone size: .
D gene: TRBD1
J gene: TRBJ2-5
CDR3 length: 16

CDR3 DNA: TGTGCCATCAGGGAACAGGGGGACACTGAAGCTTTCTTT
CDR3 protein: CAIREQGDTEAFF
V gene: TRBV6-8
clone size: .
D gene: TRBD1
J gene: TRBJ1-1
CDR3 length: 13

CDR3 DNA: TGTGCCAGCAGCGTAGGGTTGGCGTGGGCTAGCGGGAGCAGTGAGCAGTTCTTC
CDR3 protein: CASSVGLAWASGSSEQFF
V gene: TRBV9
clone size: .
D gene: TRBD2
J gene: TRBJ2-1
CDR3 length: 18

CDR3 DNA: TGTGCCAGCAGTTACCGGTCTACTAGCGGGAGGGCCTGGGAGCAGTTCTTC
CDR3 protein: CASSYRSTSGRAWEQFF
V gene: TRBV6-8
clone size: .
D gene: TRBD2
J gene: TRBJ2-1
CDR3 length: 17

CDR3 DNA: TGTGCCAGCAGTTACGGGAAGCCGGGACAGGGAAATTCACCCCTCCACTTT
CDR3 protein: CASSYGKPGQGNSPLHF
V gene: TRBV6-8
clone size: few
D gene: TRBD1
J gene: TRBJ1-6
CDR3 length: 17

CDR3 DNA: TGTGCCAGTAGTATCCTAGGGGGTGAGCAGTTCTTC
CDR3 protein: CASSILGGEQFF
V gene: TRBV19
clone size: once
D gene: .
J gene: TRBJ2-1
CDR3 length: 12

CDR3 DNA: TGTGCCAGCAGCTTATTCAATACGGGGGAGGGAGCCGGGGAGCTGTTTTTT
CDR3 protein: CASSLFNTGEGAGELFF
V gene: TRBV7-6
clone size: .
D gene: TRBD2
J gene: TRBJ2-2
CDR3 length: 17